These 13 T cell receptor beta chains were sequenced from one sample in a study of T cell responses to AZD1222 COVID-19 vaccine. Some clones are missing from TCRdb's copy, which holds only in-frame ones; the method was immunoSEQ multiplex PCR. The sample lists approximately 150,000 clones, roughly 92% occurring once. The sequenced sample was peripheral blood, obtained on day 0 of AZD1222 vaccination. All receptors derive from an adult in good health.

The chain joins TRBV9 to TRBJ1-6; no clear D. Germline V gene data show CDR1 as SGDLS and CDR2 as YYNGEE. V lost 4 bases and J 5 bases, leaving 13 bases between the germline ends. This CDR3 contains 15 residues. The CDR3 region has the DNA TGTGCCAGCAGCCCCCGATTAGGAAATAATTCACCCCTCCACTTT. It encodes CASSPRLGNNSPLHF.

The chain links TRBV4-1 to TRBJ2-5; TRBD2 agrees at 10 bases. The CDR3 loop spans 16 amino acids. V lost 1 base and J lost 3; bases outside the gene matches: 5. Germline V gene data show CDR1 as MGHRA and CDR2 as YSYEKL. The CDR3 DNA is TGCGCCAGCAGCCAAGGACTAGCGGGTTCGGAAGAGACCCAGTACTTC. Protein sequence: CASSQGLAGSEETQYF.

This clone was seen once. The chain uses TRBV19 and TRBJ2-1, with D possibly being TRBD2 (6 bases). CDR3 length equals 16 residues. The V end was cut by 6 bases, the J end by 0 bases, with 15 bases between. Germline-derived CDR1 and CDR2 are LNHDA and SQIVND (reference sequence). CDR3 sequence (DNA): TGTGCCAGTAGCCGTTCGGTGGGAGGCTCCTACAATGAGCAGTTCTTC. This translates into CASSRSVGGSYNEQFF.

The V call is TRBV5-6, the J call TRBJ1-6; TRBD1 matches 9 bases. The germline V gene has CDR1 SGHDT and CDR2 YYEEEE. The CDR3 contains 16 residues. J gave up 6 bases and V 2 bases, and 6 bases lay outside the gene matches. CDR3 bases: TGTGCCAGCAGCTTAAGAGTGGGACAGGGTAATTCACCCCTCCACTTT. It specifies CASSLRVGQGNSPLHF.

The V call is TRBV2, the J call TRBJ1-1; D is possibly TRBD1 (6 bases). CDR1 SNHLY and CDR2 FYNNEI come from the germline V gene. The ends were cut back, 6 bases at V and 11 bases at J, with 19 bases in the middle. This CDR3 comprises 13 residues. In DNA form, the CDR3 reads TGTGCCAGCAGAGATAGAGGGGGGTCAACGGCTTTCTTT. This encodes CASRDRGGSTAFF.

The chain recombines TRBV9 with TRBJ2-1; 13 bases map to TRBD2. The CDR3 is made up of 15 amino acids. V lost 3 bases to trimming and J lost 4 bases; unmatched junction nucleotides: 1. Germline-derived CDR1 and CDR2 are SGDLS and YYNGEE. CDR3 sequence: CASSATSGRYNEQFF. The CDR3 bases are TGTGCCAGCAGCGCGACTAGCGGGAGGTACAATGAGCAGTTCTTC.

This chain uses TRBV30 with TRBJ1-1; D is ambiguous. CDR1 and CDR2 from the germline V gene are GTSNPN and SVGIG (reference sequence). This CDR3 is 11 amino acids long. V dropped 3 bases and J dropped 4 bases, with 6 bases sitting between them. The CDR3 sequence: CAWRLGTEAFF. CDR3 nucleotide sequence: TGTGCCTGGAGGCTAGGCACTGAAGCTTTCTTT.

This chain links TRBV2 with TRBJ1-5; D uncertain. Germline CDR1 reads SNHLY; CDR2 reads FYNNEI. Trimming cost V 3 bases and J 0 bases, with 6 bases left between them. The CDR3 covers 14 residues. CDR3 residues: CASSDMNSNQPQHF. The CDR3 DNA is TGTGCCAGCAGTGATATGAATAGCAATCAGCCCCAGCATTTT.

The genes are TRBV6-5 and TRBJ1-6, with D maybe TRBD1 (5 bases). This CDR3 region has 13 residues. Germline loops: CDR1 MNHEY, CDR2 SVGAGI. Trimming left V 11 bases short and J 7 bases short, with 15 bases between. CDR3 sequence (DNA): TGTGCCGGGGCGTCGATGGAAAATTCACCCCTCCACTTT. Protein: CAGASMENSPLHF.

The chain carries TRBV6-6 and TRBJ2-7; TRBD2 matches at 7 bases. The V gene end was trimmed by 4 bases and the J gene end by 0 bases; junction bases not matched to a gene: 6. This CDR3 contains 15 residues. CDR1 and CDR2 from the germline V gene are MNHNY and SVGAGI (reference sequence). CDR3 bases: TGTGCCAGCAGTTCCCCCGGACTAGTCTCCTACGAGCAGTACTTC. It translates to CASSSPGLVSYEQYF.

The chain recombines TRBV10-3 with TRBJ2-7; the D gene could be TRBD1 or TRBD2 (5 bases each). The CDR3 consists of 14 residues. Germline V gene lookup returns CDR1 ENHRY and CDR2 SYGVKD. The V gene lost 4 bases and the J gene lost 3 bases, with 13 bases spanning the gap. This CDR3 is CAISVDRGGYEQYF. Here the CDR3 DNA reads TGTGCCATCAGTGTTGACCGGGGCGGCTACGAGCAGTACTTC.

This clone was seen only a few times. The chain recombines TRBV7-9 with TRBJ1-2; 10 bases agree with TRBD1. The CDR3 sequence is 13 residues long. V lost 6 bases to trimming and J lost 8 bases; unmatched junction nucleotides: 6. Germline V CDR1 and CDR2: SEHNR, FQNEAQ (reference sequence). The CDR3 reads CASRAGQGSGYTF. DNA of the CDR3: TGTGCCAGCAGAGCGGGACAGGGGTCGGGCTACACCTTC.

The rearrangement uses TRBV2 and TRBJ1-3, with 8 bases identical to TRBD1. Trimming at V came to 5 bases and at J to 3 bases, leaving 6 bases not matched to a gene. The CDR3 has 15 residues. The germline gives CDR1 SNHLY, CDR2 FYNNEI. Written as DNA, the CDR3 is TGTGCCAGCAGTTTCGACAGGGGCAATGGAAACACCATATATTTT. Translated, it gives CASSFDRGNGNTIYF. The full variable domain, its missing parts supplied by reference TRBV2 and TRBJ1-3, is EPEVTQTPSHQVTQMGQEVILRCVPISNHLYFYWYRQILGQKVEFLVSFYNNEISEKSEIFDDQFSVERPDGSNFTLKIRSTKLEDSAMYFCASSFDRGNGNTIYFGEGSWLTVV.